Below are 21 T cell receptor beta chains sequenced from a single sample in a study of T cell changes during pregnancy in multiple sclerosis. This table comes from immunoSEQ multiplex PCR, and its TCRdb copy is limited to in-frame clones, with some not included. The sample contains over 80,000 clones, 90% of which appear only once. The input for sequencing was peripheral blood, taken in the second trimester of pregnancy. These receptors all stem from a female donor in good health, enrolled as a control in a pregnancy study.

This chain connects TRBV6-1 to TRBJ1-1, with D tentatively TRBD1 (6 bases). The CDR3 spans 15 residues. The germline V gene has CDR1 MNHNS and CDR2 SASEGT. V was pared by 1 base and J by 4 bases, with 13 bases between. In DNA, the CDR3 is TGTGCCAGCAGTGAAGTAGGGGGGGCGTTCACTGAAGCTTTCTTT. Translation: CASSEVGGAFTEAFF.

The gene calls are TRBV9 and TRBJ1-2; 7 nucleotides line up with TRBD1. Losses at the gene ends were 4 bases for V and 2 bases for J; bases not matched to a gene: 8. Germline CDR1 SGDLS, CDR2 YYNGEE. The CDR3 extends over 15 amino acids. CDR3 amino acids: CASSPTGTVNYGYTF. CDR3 sequence (DNA): TGTGCCAGCAGCCCTACAGGGACAGTCAACTATGGCTACACCTTC. Looking up the rest from reference TRBV9 and TRBJ1-2 gives the full variable domain: DSGVTQTPKHLITATGQRVTLRCSPRSGDLSVYWYQQSLDQGLQFLIQYYNGEERAKGNILERFSAQQFPDLHSELNLSSLELGDSALYFCASSPTGTVNYGYTFGSGTRLTVV.

This chain connects TRBV18 to TRBJ2-3; 11 bases are a match to TRBD2. CDR1 is KGHSH, CDR2 LQKENI, per germline. V lost 0 bases, J lost 4 bases, and 3 bases stayed unmatched. The CDR3 is made up of 16 amino acids. As DNA, the CDR3 is TGTGCCAGCTCACCACCACTAGCGGGAGTGTCAGATACGCAGTATTTT. Its translation: CASSPPLAGVSDTQYF.

The chain is built from TRBV5-1 and TRBJ2-7; a weak D match, TRBD1 (6 bases). Germline-derived CDR1 and CDR2 are SGHRS and YFSETQ. Trimming shortened V by 6 bases and J by 2 bases, and 12 bases separated the two germline ends. The CDR3 covers 13 residues. CDR3 nucleotide sequence: TGCGCCAGCACCCGACAGGACACCTACGAGCAGTACTTC. Translation gives CASTRQDTYEQYF. The full variable domain, rest sourced from reference TRBV5-1 and TRBJ2-7, is KAGVTQTPRYLIKTRGQQVTLSCSPISGHRSVSWYQQTPGQGLQFLFEYFSETQRNKGNFPGRFSGRQFSNSRSEMNVSTLELGDSALYLCASTRQDTYEQYFGPGTRLTVT.

The V gene is TRBV28, the J gene TRBJ1-6; no clear D gene. The CDR3 totals 14 residues. The germline CDR1 and CDR2 sequences are MDHEN and SYDVKM. The V gene lost 3 bases and the J gene lost 6 bases, with 9 bases spanning the gap. The CDR3 bases are TGTGCCAGCAGTTTTCGTCCAGGTAATTCACCCCTCCACTTT. Protein: CASSFRPGNSPLHF. Filled out from reference TRBV28 and TRBJ1-6, the complete variable domain reads DVKVTQSSRYLVKRTGEKVFLECVQDMDHENMFWYRQDPGLGLRLIYFSYDVKMKEKGDIPEGYSVSREKKERFSLILESASTNQTSMYLCASSFRPGNSPLHFGNGTRLTVT.

The chain links TRBV6-5 to TRBJ2-2; 9 bases are shared with TRBD2. Germline V gene sequence: CDR1 MNHEY, CDR2 SVGAGI. The trim removed 5 bases at V and 5 bases at J, leaving 6 bases unmatched. The CDR3 length is 15 residues. The CDR3 DNA reads as TGTGCCAGCAGTCGACTAGCGGACCCAACCGGGGAGCTGTTTTTT. This translates into CASSRLADPTGELFF.

The chain employs TRBV5-6 and TRBJ2-1, with D possibly TRBD2 on 5 matching bases. The CDR3 runs to 15 residues. Trimming took off 4 bases at V and 2 bases at J, with 13 bases between the two ends. CDR1 and CDR2 (germline): SGHDT, YYEEEE. CDR3 coding DNA: TGTGCCAGCAGCCCGGGGTACCTTCCCTACAATGAGCAGTTCTTC. Translating it yields CASSPGYLPYNEQFF.

The V call is TRBV7-9, the J call TRBJ2-2; 9 positions match TRBD1. V shed 5 bases and J 5 bases; nucleotides not matched to a gene: 3. This CDR3 is 14 amino acids long. Germline CDR1 reads SEHNR; CDR2 reads FQNEAQ (reference sequence). CDR3 nucleotides: TGTGCCAGCAGCGACGGACAGGGGACCGGGGAGCTGTTTTTT. This encodes CASSDGQGTGELFF.

CDR3 loop: CASDRMGGGGSSSTQYF. DNA for the CDR3: TGCGCCAGCGACCGTATGGGGGGGGGCGGGAGTTCGAGTACGCAGTATTTT. The V call is TRBV4-1, the J call TRBJ2-3, with D maybe TRBD2 (7 bases). Trimming left V 8 bases short and J 8 bases short, with 29 bases between. This CDR3 has 17 amino acids. The germline gives CDR1 MGHRA, CDR2 YSYEKL.

This chain links TRBV7-9 with TRBJ1-2; D is possibly TRBD1 (6 bases). Trimming pared 1 base from V and 8 bases from J, leaving 8 bases between. The CDR3 spans 12 residues. Looked up from germline, CDR1 is SEHNR and CDR2 is FQNEAQ (reference sequence). The CDR3 spells CASSLGDKGYTF. The CDR3 nucleotides are TGTGCCAGCAGCTTAGGGGACAAAGGCTACACCTTC.

This chain uses TRBV18 with TRBJ1-4; D is perhaps TRBD1 (5 bases). Trimming pared 6 bases from V and 8 bases from J, leaving 10 bases between. Germline CDR1 is KGHSH and CDR2 is LQKENI. There are 12 residues in the CDR3. The CDR3 here is CASSVGEEKLFF. For the CDR3, the DNA is TGTGCCAGCTCCGTAGGGGAAGAAAAACTGTTTTTT.

The chain couples TRBV27 to TRBJ2-1; the match to TRBD2 covers 7 bases. This CDR3 comprises 16 residues. With 8 bases clipped from V and 0 bases from J, the junction kept 10 bases outside the gene matches. From germline, CDR1 is MNHEY and CDR2 SMNVEV (reference sequence). The CDR3 reads CASSFGVAGSYNEQFF. The CDR3, as DNA: TGTGCCAGCTCATTCGGGGTAGCGGGCTCCTACAATGAGCAGTTCTTC.

The V and J genes are TRBV5-5 and TRBJ1-4, with D unclear. The CDR3 covers 13 residues. CDR1 is SGHKS and CDR2 is YYEKEE in the germline V gene (reference sequence). V was shortened by 0 bases and J by 5 bases, with 5 bases between the two germline ends. The CDR3 protein is CASSLAGNEKLFF. The CDR3 bases are TGTGCCAGCAGCTTGGCCGGGAATGAAAAACTGTTTTTT. The variable domain in full, completed from reference TRBV5-5 and TRBJ1-4, reads DAGVTQSPTHLIKTRGQQVTLRCSPISGHKSVSWYQQVLGQGPQFIFQYYEKEERGRGNFPDRFSARQFPNYSSELNVNALLLGDSALYLCASSLAGNEKLFFGSGTQLSVL.

The chain employs TRBV2 and TRBJ1-5; D is perhaps TRBD1 (5 bases). Germline loops: CDR1 SNHLY, CDR2 FYNNEI. CDR3 size: 14 residues. Trimming removed 7 bases at V and 8 bases at J, with 18 bases between. As DNA, the CDR3 is TGTGCCAGCACCGAAGGGGTAGGGGTCGAGCCCCAGCATTTT. Translation gives CASTEGVGVEPQHF.

The rearrangement links TRBV4-2 to TRBJ2-6; D gene ambiguous. This CDR3 has 16 residues. The V end lost 3 bases, the J end lost 0 bases, and 9 bases lay between the germline ends. From germline, CDR1 is LGHNA and CDR2 YNFKEQ. In DNA form, the CDR3 reads TGTGCCAGCAGCCAGGCGACTTTCTCTGGGGCCAACGTCCTGACTTTC. It specifies CASSQATFSGANVLTF.

The chain carries TRBV7-2 and TRBJ1-2; unclear D gene. Per the germline V gene, CDR1 is SGHTA and CDR2 is FQGNSA. V dropped 5 bases and J dropped 5 bases, with 12 bases sitting between them. This CDR3 comprises 13 residues. CDR3 DNA sequence: TGTGCCAGCAGCCATTCTCTCGCGTATGGCTACACCTTC. Amino acids: CASSHSLAYGYTF.

The CDR3 sequence is CASSPGYHRGMNTEAFF. The CDR3 nucleotides read TGTGCCAGCAGTCCAGGATACCACAGGGGTATGAACACTGAAGCTTTCTTT. The gene calls are TRBV27 and TRBJ1-1, with 7 bases aligning to TRBD1. The trim removed 5 bases at V and 0 bases at J, leaving 12 bases unmatched. CDR3 length equals 17 residues. Germline loops: CDR1 MNHEY, CDR2 SMNVEV (reference sequence).

The CDR3 coding sequence is TGTGCCAGCAGCTGGGACAGTAATGAAAAACTGTTTTTT. It specifies CASSWDSNEKLFF. The chain couples TRBV7-9 to TRBJ1-4; TRBD1 matches 7 bases. The J segment lost 4 bases and the V segment lost 4 bases, leaving 0 bases of the junction unmatched. Germline CDR1 SEHNR, CDR2 FQNEAQ (reference sequence). The CDR3 loop spans 13 amino acids.

The rearrangement links TRBV7-2 to TRBJ2-3; D not certain. Trimming removed 7 bases at V and 1 base at J, with 9 bases between. This CDR3 has 13 residues. The germline V gene encodes CDR1 SGHTA and CDR2 FQGNSA. The CDR3 region is CASTHEGTDTQYF. As DNA, the CDR3 is TGTGCCAGCACCCATGAGGGCACAGATACGCAGTATTTT.

This clone came up once. This chain connects TRBV2 to TRBJ2-2; perhaps TRBD1 as D (6 bases). Per the germline V gene, CDR1 is SNHLY and CDR2 is FYNNEI. V gave up 10 bases and J gave up 1 base, with 16 bases separating them. This CDR3 is 15 amino acids long. CDR3 protein: CAISSGRGNTGELFF. The DNA for the CDR3 is TGTGCCATCTCCTCCGGCAGGGGGAACACCGGGGAGCTGTTTTTT.

This clone was seen a few times. The genes are TRBV27 and TRBJ1-4, with a weak D call TRBD1 (5 bases). Germline V gene sequence: CDR1 MNHEY, CDR2 SMNVEV (reference sequence). The CDR3 sequence is 12 residues long. Trimming removed 1 base from V and 14 bases from J, with 11 bases in between. CDR3 residues: CASSLFQGWLFF. The CDR3 region has the DNA TGTGCCAGCAGTTTATTTCAGGGTTGGCTGTTTTTT.